A single sample is the source of the 5 T cell receptor beta chains below, sequenced in a study of human T cells and chemical hapten exposure. The time point here: patch test 1, 2 weeks after DPC sensitization. Documented treatment: therapeutic diphenylcyclopropenone sensitization with weekly scalp DPC. TCRdb reanalysed the RACE reads using MiXCR and keeps one entry per CDR3 protein. The sample consists of some 49,000 distinct CDR3 sequences, less than 10% of them appearing once. Here the sequenced sample was whole blood, taken in connection with sensitization to the hapten diphenylcyclopropenone (DPC). The receptor set was obtained from a woman in her forties or fifties with alopecia areata. Some clones in this sample may be carry-over from other donors' samples.

This clonotype was seen more than once but under ten times. V and J are TRBV20-1 and TRBJ2-5, with TRBD1 matching 9 bases. The trim removed 6 bases at V and 4 bases at J, leaving 6 bases unmatched. Germline values: CDR1 DFQATT, CDR2 SNEGSKA (reference sequence). The CDR3 is 13 amino acids. In DNA, the CDR3 is TGCAGTGCCCTAAGACAGGGGGTAGAGACCCAGTACTTC. Protein product: CSALRQGVETQYF.

This clonotype came up many times. The CDR3 sequence is CASSLAASTDTQYF. In nucleotides, the CDR3 is TGTGCCAGCAGCTTAGCCGCTAGCACAGATACGCAGTATTTT. This sequence joins TRBV7-6 and TRBJ2-3; no clear D. Germline V lookup: CDR1 SGHVS, CDR2 FNYEAQ. Trimming shortened V by 0 bases and J by 0 bases, and 4 bases separated the two germline ends. The CDR3 length is 14 residues.

This clonotype was counted many times. This chain uses TRBV6-2 or TRBV6-3 with TRBJ2-1, with D unclear. The CDR3 totals 14 residues. The V gene's germline CDR1 is MNHEY and CDR2 SVGEGT. V gave up 8 bases and J gave up 4 bases, with 15 bases separating them. As DNA, the CDR3 is TGTGCCAGCGATTACGGAACCCCATACAATGAGCAGTTCTTC. Translated: CASDYGTPYNEQFF.

This clonotype showed up just a few times. The V gene is TRBV7-9, the J gene TRBJ1-6; TRBD1 matches at 7 bases. Losses at the gene ends were 3 bases for V and 8 bases for J; bases not matched to a gene: 7. Germline V gene data show CDR1 as SEHNR and CDR2 as FQNEAQ (reference sequence). This CDR3 has 15 amino acids. CDR3 coding DNA: TGTGCCAGCAGCTTTGACAGGGCACCCGATTCACCCCTCCACTTT. Protein product: CASSFDRAPDSPLHF.

This clonotype was counted at least ten times. J is TRBJ2-6 and V is TRBV24-1, with D unclear. V was clipped by 6 bases and J by 1 base, with 6 bases between them. This CDR3 region has 14 residues. CDR1 is KGHDR and CDR2 is SFDVKD in the germline V gene. CDR3: CATSLGSGANVLTF. CDR3 nucleotide sequence: TGTGCCACCAGTCTGGGGTCTGGGGCCAACGTCCTGACTTTC.